Listed below are T cell receptor beta chains from one sample, sequenced in a study of regulatory T cells in long-lasting Graves disease. TCRdb independently ran MiXCR on the multiplex PCR reads; one entry per CDR3 protein. The profile shows some 330,000 distinct CDR3 sequences, approximately 12% of them singletons. The sample was also reused in another study, on T cells in Graves' hyperthyroidism and ophthalmopathy.

The starting material was peripheral blood mononuclear cells (PBMCs), obtained at new diagnosis, from a patient treated with antithyroid drugs. The receptors stem from a woman aged 18-29 years with Graves disease. Both conserved end residues are part of each CDR3. A D gene is named only where the DNA matches it firmly.

CDR3 protein,J gene,D gene,V gene
CASSTTDTEAFF,TRBJ1-1,.,TRBV6-2/TRBV6-3
CASSSILTGGYGYTF,TRBJ1-2,TRBD1,TRBV7-2
CASTGRRGRSSYNEQFF,TRBJ2-1,TRBD2,TRBV2
CSAHPGRTRRNEQFF,TRBJ2-1,.,TRBV20-1
CASSPYLRDRDYNEQFF,TRBJ2-1,TRBD1,TRBV27
CASSPLITERTDTQYF,TRBJ2-3,.,TRBV18
CAWRERLTGGNEQFF,TRBJ2-1,TRBD1,TRBV30
CASSFAGYSNYGYTF,TRBJ1-2,.,TRBV5-1
CSARDFRMSWGEQFF,TRBJ2-1,.,TRBV20-1
CASRRDRATDEQYF,TRBJ2-7,TRBD1,TRBV27
CASSWGETQYF,TRBJ2-5,.,TRBV12-3/TRBV12-4
CSASAYIQGWNTGELFF,TRBJ2-2,.,TRBV20-1
CSARREYQETQYF,TRBJ2-5,.,TRBV20-1
CASSPTSGSSSHSKNIQYF,TRBJ2-4,TRBD2,TRBV11-2
CASSPRYGAYEQYF,TRBJ2-7,.,TRBV7-9
CASHRGVGYGYTF,TRBJ1-2,TRBD1,TRBV30
CSARDHFFQETQYF,TRBJ2-5,.,TRBV20-1
CASSFFGGLAGGSYEQYF,TRBJ2-7,TRBD2,TRBV7-2
CASSPETQYF,TRBJ2-5,.,TRBV27
CASSLTPGLAGLSSYNEQFF,TRBJ2-1,TRBD2,TRBV6-2/TRBV6-3
CASSHRDRVGEKLFF,TRBJ1-4,TRBD1,TRBV5-1
CASSQGWAGYTEAFF,TRBJ1-1,.,TRBV3-1
CASSSLDRNEKLFF,TRBJ1-4,.,TRBV7-9
CASSFSQTRGRDYGYTF,TRBJ1-2,TRBD1,TRBV5-6
CASSQALAGNTEAFF,TRBJ1-1,.,TRBV5-5
CATSRAGIGNEKLFF,TRBJ1-4,.,TRBV15
CSAPPGQGATQYF,TRBJ2-5,TRBD1,TRBV20-1
CASSLSTGRYEQYF,TRBJ2-7,.,TRBV5-1
CASSRDSGGASPLHF,TRBJ1-6,TRBD1,TRBV6-1
CSARDPRDTEAFF,TRBJ1-1,.,TRBV20-1
CASSLLTNTGELFF,TRBJ2-2,.,TRBV5-5
CASSAGTGRGQPQHF,TRBJ1-5,TRBD1,TRBV7-2
CASSRGFREGYTF,TRBJ1-2,.,TRBV5-1
CASSPTRPLRSMNTEAFF,TRBJ1-1,.,TRBV5-1
CASSQEEGELFF,TRBJ2-2,.,TRBV7-3
CSASSSGPYEQYF,TRBJ2-7,.,TRBV20-1
CASSERGQRNQPQHF,TRBJ1-5,TRBD1,TRBV2
CASSQILAGAYNEQFF,TRBJ2-1,TRBD2,TRBV3-1
CASGLAGGSYEQYF,TRBJ2-7,TRBD2,TRBV7-9
CASRKRMGARSNQPQHF,TRBJ1-5,.,TRBV12-3/TRBV12-4